This TCR beta chain emerged from a study of T cell responses to AZD1222 COVID-19 vaccine. Background on the study: Second-dose groups at about 4 or about 12 weeks were pooled.

Profiled with immunoSEQ multiplex PCR; TCRdb holds only in-frame clones, not every one. The data contain around 110,000 clones, around 90% of them singletons. V was pared by 4 bases and J by 0 bases, with 22 bases between. The CDR3 has 19 amino acids. Germline-derived CDR1 and CDR2 are SGHVS and FNYEAQ. About this clone: Its specificity is not known.

Findings and limits, study-wide: Donors were largely white British and mainly female; clonal diversity was possibly underestimated. Vaccination with two AZD1222 doses was followed by a rise in Spike-specific TCR breadth and depth. After the peak T cell response, and only then, were repertoires sampled.

The starting material was peripheral blood, obtained on day 0 of AZD1222 vaccination. This chain connects TRBV7-6 to TRBJ1-3; D is perhaps TRBD1 (5 bases). This TCR came from an adult in good health. The CDR3 nucleotides read TGTGCCAGCAGCTCCCTGGCCCAGGGAATCTCCAGCTCTGGAAACACCATATATTTT. Its translation: CASSSLAQGISSSGNTIYF.